These 3 T cell receptor beta chains came from one sample sequenced in a study of PD-L1 blockade in urothelial cancer. The data were produced by immunoSEQ multiplex PCR, yet TCRdb's version contains in-frame clones alone and is incomplete. The sample lists roughly 51,000 clones; 60% to 85% were seen once. Time point defined: pretreatment peripheral blood. Here the sequenced sample was PBMCs, taken around atezolizumab (anti-PD-L1) treatment. These receptors came from a man aged 70-80 years with urothelial cancer.

The chain combines TRBV4-2 with TRBJ1-1; 9 nucleotides line up with TRBD1. There are 18 residues in the CDR3. From germline, CDR1 is LGHNA and CDR2 YNFKEQ. V lost 0 bases, J lost 0 bases, and 8 bases stayed unmatched. This chain's CDR3 is CASSQDPGQGLMNTEAFF. The CDR3 DNA reads as TGTGCCAGCAGCCAAGATCCAGGACAGGGGCTAATGAACACTGAAGCTTTCTTT.

V and J are TRBV27 and TRBJ2-7; D uncertain. Deletions cut 6 bases from V and 2 bases from J, with 8 bases between. The V gene's germline CDR1 is MNHEY and CDR2 SMNVEV (reference sequence). The length of the CDR3 is 12 residues. CDR3 residues: CASRGRTYEQYF. CDR3 DNA: TGTGCCAGCAGGGGCAGGACCTACGAGCAGTACTTC.

This chain connects TRBV7-2 to TRBJ2-3; TRBD1 is a possible D gene (5 bases). The CDR3 loop spans 16 amino acids. Trimming took 2 bases from V and 2 from J, leaving 14 bases between them. Germline-derived CDR1 and CDR2 are SGHTA and FQGNSA. The CDR3 region is CASSLNRLGATDTQYF. The CDR3 coding sequence is TGTGCCAGCAGCTTAAATCGCCTAGGGGCCACAGATACGCAGTATTTT.